The clone carrying this T cell receptor (beta chain) came up many times. Its antigen is as yet unknown. The sample originates from a study of T-cell reconstitution after alpha-beta-depleted transplantation in children. Findings and caveats of the study: Approximately two months post-transplant, alpha-beta T cells reportedly originated from several hundred expanded graft clones.

This CDR3 comprises 13 residues. In germline, CDR1 is MGHRA, CDR2 YSYEKL. Unique molecular identifiers were used in preparing the TCRbeta library. TCRdb processed the PCR reads anew with MiXCR; each CDR3 protein has one entry. Among around 600,000 distinct CDR3 sequences listed, roughly 24% were seen once. This chain joins TRBV4-1 and TRBJ1-1, with TRBD1 identical over 7 bases. The sequenced sample was PBMCs, mostly from graft donor cells, obtained 360 days after TCRalphabeta/CD19-depleted stem cell transplant. This clonotype was sampled from a boy less than two years old who had a stem cell transplant for acute myeloid leukemia, so the T cells may come from the graft donor. This CDR3 reads CATRGREPTEAFF. In DNA, the CDR3 is TGCGCAACCAGGGGGAGGGAACCCACTGAAGCTTTCTTT.